Below are 20 T cell receptor beta chains sequenced from a single sample in a study of blood T cells in healthy people across ages. Primed by a sample-barcoded 5' primer and a J-beta primer mix, a second PCR proceeded for roughly 7 to 12 cycles. Via MiXCR, TCRdb re-called the 5' RACE reads, giving one row per CDR3 protein. The sample lists about 700,000 distinct CDR3 sequences, about 30% occurring once. The sample was blood. These receptors were collected from a woman aged 80 or over in good health.

This clonotype came up many times. The chain joins TRBV5-6 to TRBJ2-4; the D gene is possibly TRBD2 (5 bases). The V end lost 4 bases, the J end lost 6 bases, and 17 bases lay between the germline ends. The length of the CDR3 is 15 residues. Germline CDR1 is SGHDT and CDR2 is YYEEEE. CDR3 protein: CASSELGPSSNIQYF. In DNA, the CDR3 is TGTGCCAGCAGCGAGCTTGGTCCTAGCTCAAACATTCAGTACTTC.

This clonotype was recorded many times. V gene TRBV29-1 combines with J gene TRBJ2-3, with D unclear. CDR1 and CDR2 (germline): SQVTM, ANQGSEA. CDR3 length: 10 amino acids. V was trimmed by 4 bases and J by 4 bases, leaving 3 bases between them. The CDR3 DNA is TGCAGCGTTGTGTCAGATACGCAGTATTTT. Amino acid sequence: CSVVSDTQYF.

Comments on this clonotype: The germline gene is not matched at one end of the junction; a read error may be the cause. This chain uses TRBV7-2 with TRBJ2-1, with a tentative D call TRBD2 (5 bases). Germline CDR1 SGHTA, CDR2 FQGNSA. The CDR3 runs to 15 residues. As DNA, the CDR3 is TGTGCCAGCAGCTTAGAAGGGAGCTCCTACAATCAGCAGTTCTTC. This encodes CASSLEGSSYNQQFF. The full variable domain, with the rest looked up from reference TRBV7-2 and TRBJ2-1, is GAGVSQSPSNKVTEKGKDVELRCDPISGHTALYWYRQSLGQGLEFLIYFQGNSAPDKSGLPSDRFSAERTGGSVSTLTIQRTQQEDSAVYLCASSLEGSSYNQQFFGPGTRLTVL.

The chain couples TRBV5-1 to TRBJ2-3; no clear D. The CDR3 totals 14 residues. V was shortened by 4 bases and J by 5 bases, with 14 bases between the two germline ends. Germline values: CDR1 SGHRS, CDR2 YFSETQ. The CDR3 loop is CASSGVATRDTQYF. The CDR3 DNA reads as TGCGCCAGCAGCGGGGTGGCGACCCGAGATACGCAGTATTTT.

Note on this clonotype: This could be a read error, since a much larger clone is one nucleotide away. The chain is built from TRBV6-2 or TRBV6-3 and TRBJ2-4; possible D gene TRBD1, 8 bases. The DNA end lines up better with TRBJ2-7; the J call may be wrong. Germline V gene data show CDR1 as MNHEY and CDR2 as SVGEGT. The CDR3 length is 16 residues. The CDR3 DNA reads as TGTGCCAGCAGATCCTTCTGTACAGGGGGGGACGACGAGCAGTACTTC. It specifies CASRSFCTGGDDEQYF.

This clonotype has a count of ten or more. The chain joins TRBV15 to TRBJ2-2; D is undetermined. The CDR3 extends over 13 amino acids. Germline lookup yields CDR1 LNHNV and CDR2 YYDKDF (reference sequence). The germline V and J ends were trimmed by 1 base and 5 bases, with 5 bases remaining between them. The CDR3 coding sequence is TGTGCCACCAGCAGAGGGGCAACCGGGGAGCTGTTTTTT. Its protein is CATSRGATGELFF.

The rearrangement joins TRBV29-1 to TRBJ2-5, with 10 bases lining up with TRBD1. This CDR3 has 11 amino acids. The junction had 3 bases not matched to a gene; V was cut back by 6 bases and J by 8 bases. Germline loops: CDR1 SQVTM, CDR2 ANQGSEA. The CDR3 loop is CSVDRGVTQYF. CDR3 nucleotide sequence: TGCAGCGTGGACAGGGGGGTTACCCAGTACTTC.

The table lists this clonotype with many counts. A read error may produce the germline difference seen at one junction end. The chain has TRBV28 and TRBJ2-6; TRBD1 agrees at 7 bases. The CDR3 consists of 19 residues. The germline V gene has CDR1 MDHEN and CDR2 SYDVKM. As DNA, the CDR3 is TGTGCGAGCAGTTTACTGCGACACAGGGGTGGGTCTGGGGCCAACGTCCTGACTTTC. Protein product: CASSLLRHRGGSGANVLTF.

This clonotype was counted many times. This chain joins TRBV27 and TRBJ1-2; no definite D call. CDR1 MNHEY and CDR2 SMNVEV come from the germline V gene (reference sequence). The CDR3 is 13 amino acids. V shed 2 bases and J shed 2 bases, with 6 bases lying between them. The CDR3 DNA reads TGTGCCAGCAGTTTACGGGAGAACTATGGCTACACCTTC. It is translated as CASSLRENYGYTF.

There are many counts of this clonotype. This chain uses TRBV12-3 or TRBV12-4 with TRBJ2-6; no clear D. V lost 7 bases and J lost 5, with 9 bases in between. The CDR3 runs 13 residues. This CDR3 reads CASTSARANVLTF. The CDR3 DNA sequence: TGTGCCAGCACCTCCGCCCGGGCCAACGTCCTGACTTTC.

With regard to this clonotype: A much larger clonotype is one base distant, so this may be a read error. The CDR3 DNA is TGTGCCAGCTTTCGAGAGACCCAGTTCTTC. It is translated as CASFRETQFF. This chain joins TRBV3-1 and TRBJ2-5, with D hard to call. With the DNA end fitting TRBJ2-1 better, the J assignment may be wrong. The CDR3 has 10 residues. Germline V gene lookup returns CDR1 LGHDT and CDR2 YNNKEL (reference sequence).

This clonotype was found once. No conserved phenylalanine or tryptophan is present at the end of the CDR3, so a read error is the likely explanation. The J gene is TRBJ1-4, the V gene TRBV5-1; 8 bases fit TRBD1. The J segment lost 6 bases and the V segment lost 1 base, leaving 2 bases of the junction unmatched. CDR1 SGHRS and CDR2 YFSETQ come from the germline V gene. The length of the CDR3 is 14 residues. The CDR3 reads CASSLKQGDEKLFV. CDR3 nucleotide sequence: TGCGCCAGCAGCTTGAAACAGGGGGATGAAAAACTGTTTGTT.

This clonotype was counted ten times or more. J is TRBJ2-5 and V is TRBV20-1; 9 bases agree with TRBD2. Germline CDR1 and CDR2: DFQATT and SNEGSKA (reference sequence). This CDR3 has 15 amino acids. Germline trimming cut 4 bases from V and 5 bases from J; bases unmatched to any gene: 11. CDR3 DNA: TGCAGTGCTACCCTCGGGGCGGGGGGGCCGGAGACCCAGTACTTC. It encodes CSATLGAGGPETQYF.

This clonotype was found many times. The chain carries TRBV4-1 and TRBJ1-1, with a weak D call TRBD1 (5 bases). CDR1 is MGHRA, CDR2 YSYEKL, per germline. The CDR3 sequence is 14 residues long. V was shortened by 1 base and J by 5 bases, with 11 bases between the two germline ends. The CDR3 DNA reads as TGCGCCAGCAGCCAAGTCGCAGGGATGACTGAAGCTTTCTTT. This encodes CASSQVAGMTEAFF.

This chain uses TRBV14 with TRBJ2-4; TRBD2 matches at 9 bases. The germline gives CDR1 SGHDN, CDR2 FVKESK. Losses at the gene ends were 4 bases for V and 13 bases for J; bases not matched to a gene: 20. The CDR3 has 17 residues. The CDR3 DNA reads TGTGCCAGCAGCCTCTCAAAGGTAGCGGGAGTGGTCGGGGAGCAGTACTTC. Residues: CASSLSKVAGVVGEQYF.

A single count supports this clonotype. The chain carries TRBV20-1 and TRBJ2-5; D call uncertain. The J call may be incorrect, as the DNA end agrees better with TRBJ2-7. The CDR3 totals 13 residues. CDR1 is DFQATT, CDR2 SNEGSKA, per germline (reference sequence). DNA of the CDR3: TGCAGTGCCCGACTGCAGCCCAACTACGAGCAGTACTTC. Its translation: CSARLQPNYEQYF.

This clonotype was recorded at least ten times. The V call is TRBV3-1, the J call TRBJ2-7; 7 bases map to TRBD2. Germline V CDR1 and CDR2: LGHDT, YNNKEL (reference sequence). This CDR3 contains 16 residues. V lost 4 bases and J lost 2; bases outside the gene matches: 11. In DNA, the CDR3 is TGTGCCAGCAGCCGCGCGGGTGCGGGGGTTCCCTACGAGCAGTACTTC. This gives the protein CASSRAGAGVPYEQYF.

The chain combines TRBV5-1 with TRBJ2-5; 9 bases fit TRBD2. Germline CDR1 reads SGHRS; CDR2 reads YFSETQ. V shed 4 bases, J shed 5 bases, and the junction held 12 bases outside the gene matches. The CDR3 has 16 residues. In DNA form, the CDR3 reads TGCGCCAGCAGCCTCCCGGGACTAGCCACCAGGGAGACCCAGTACTTC. Translation gives CASSLPGLATRETQYF. The whole variable domain, remainder taken from reference TRBV5-1 and TRBJ2-5, is KAGVTQTPRYLIKTRGQQVTLSCSPISGHRSVSWYQQTPGQGLQFLFEYFSETQRNKGNFPGRFSGRQFSNSRSEMNVSTLELGDSALYLCASSLPGLATRETQYFGPGTRLLVL.

This clonotype was observed a handful of times. The chain is built from TRBV6-1 and TRBJ2-7; 7 nucleotides line up with TRBD1. CDR1 is MNHNS and CDR2 is SASEGT in the germline V gene. There are 19 residues in the CDR3. Germline trimming cut 5 bases from V and 0 bases from J; bases unmatched to any gene: 19. CDR3 sequence: CASSTRDSDRTWNSYEQYF. For the CDR3, the DNA is TGTGCCAGCAGTACCCGGGACAGCGATAGGACCTGGAACTCCTACGAGCAGTACTTC.

The J gene is TRBJ2-4, the V gene TRBV12-3 or TRBV12-4, with 8 bases that match TRBD2. The J call is in doubt because the DNA end fits TRBJ2-7 better. The CDR3 consists of 14 residues. The CDR3, as DNA: TGTGCCAGCAGATCCGGGACTAGGACTTACGAGCAGTACTTC. Translating it yields CASRSGTRTYEQYF.